The entry below gives a single T cell receptor beta chain sequence along with its context. What it binds is not known. The template was genomic DNA from peripheral blood, not RNA. CDR1 is SGHDN and CDR2 is FVKESK in the germline V gene. The V and J ends lost 4 bases and 9 bases respectively, with 16 bases between them. The CDR3 runs to 14 residues. Rearranged V-D-J TRB sequences were amplified with a mixed TRB-A/B primer pool. TCRdb independently ran MiXCR on the multiplex PCR reads; one entry per CDR3 protein. This sample has 5,500 to 6,500 distinct CDR3 sequences, with roughly 25% found just once. These data come from a study of T cell repertoires in aging, cancer and after chemotherapy. The study, taken as a whole, reports: Loss of evenness, beyond lost richness, contributed to age-related TCR diversity decline in cancer patients. Median generation probability rose over the chemotherapy interval in each cancer cohort, suggesting rebound thymic output. Immunological memory after chemotherapy cannot be judged from the repertoire data.

Input material: blood. The chain has TRBV14 and TRBJ2-1; either TRBD1 or TRBD2 may supply D (5 bases each). This TCR was sampled from a human donor in good health. Here the CDR3 reads CASSPLQGAGEQFF. DNA for the CDR3: TGTGCCAGCAGCCCCCTCCAAGGGGCGGGTGAGCAGTTCTTC.